This T cell receptor beta chain comes out of a study of cytomegalovirus exposure and HLA in healthy donors. A multiplex PCR was run with 60 Vbeta primers and 13 Jbeta primers. TCRdb's copy holds only in-frame clones and misses some; the assay was immunoSEQ multiplex PCR. Of roughly 130,000 clones in the sample, roughly 70% were seen once. Material for sequencing was PBMCs. This receptor was obtained from a man in his forties in good health and CMV-seropositive.

CDR3 amino acids: CAWGRTLNTEAFF. CDR3 nucleotides: TGTGCCTGGGGTAGGACATTGAACACTGAAGCTTTCTTT. The gene calls are TRBV30 and TRBJ1-1, with TRBD1 as a possible D gene (5 bases). V was shortened by 5 bases and J by 0 bases, with 10 bases between the two germline ends. This CDR3 has 13 amino acids. Germline V CDR1 and CDR2: GTSNPN, SVGIG (reference sequence).